This TCR beta chain stems from a study of lymphopenia after photon versus proton radiotherapy. The CDR3 is 16 residues long. Germline-derived CDR1 and CDR2 are LNHNV and YYDKDF (reference sequence). Deletions cut 0 bases from V and 0 bases from J, with 9 bases between. Notes on the study in general: Photon-treated patients lost naive T cells and TCR diversity; proton-treated stayed stable. Survival link was tested only in deceased patients; proton benefit remains a possibility. After lymphocyte nadir, photon-treated repertoires showed oligoclonal expansion, especially CD8+ Temra.

This clone was counted once. Its antigen remains unknown. The assay was immunoSEQ multiplex PCR, and TCRdb's table has in-frame clones only and misses some. Among tens of thousands of clones listed, around 82% were seen once. The input for sequencing was peripheral blood, taken from a patient treated with photon-based radiotherapy. The rearrangement links TRBV15 to TRBJ2-1; no clear D. This sequence was found in a man in his forties or fifties with gastric cancer. CDR3 region: CATSRDGKSSYNEQFF. The CDR3 DNA reads TGTGCCACCAGCAGAGACGGAAAGAGCTCCTACAATGAGCAGTTCTTC.